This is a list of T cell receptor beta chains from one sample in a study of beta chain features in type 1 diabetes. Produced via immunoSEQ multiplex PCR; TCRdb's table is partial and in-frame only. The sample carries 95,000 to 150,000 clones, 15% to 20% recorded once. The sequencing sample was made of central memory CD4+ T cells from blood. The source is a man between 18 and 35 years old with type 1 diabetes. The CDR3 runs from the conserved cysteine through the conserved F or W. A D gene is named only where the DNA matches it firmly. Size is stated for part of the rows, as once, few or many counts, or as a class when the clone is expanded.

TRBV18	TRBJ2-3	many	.	CASSPGTDTQYF	TGTGCCAGCTCACCAGGCACAGATACGCAGTATTTT
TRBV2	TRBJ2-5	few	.	CASSPLGGKETQYF	TGTGCCAGCAGCCCCCTAGGGGGTAAAGAGACCCAGTACTTC
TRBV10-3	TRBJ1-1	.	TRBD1	CAIRPDRSHGWTEAFF	TGTGCCATCAGGCCGGACAGGTCCCATGGGTGGACTGAAGCTTTCTTT
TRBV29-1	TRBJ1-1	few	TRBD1	CSATQGAAAFF	TGCAGCGCTACACAGGGGGCGGCAGCTTTCTTT
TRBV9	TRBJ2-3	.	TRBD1	CASSLTGTGTISTSTDTQYF	TGTGCCAGCAGCCTCACCGGGACAGGGACCATATCCACTAGCACAGATACGCAGTATTTT
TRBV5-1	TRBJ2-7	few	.	CASYRLREEQYF	TGCGCCAGCTATCGATTACGAGAAGAGCAGTACTTC
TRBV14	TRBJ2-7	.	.	CASSQAGGTASSYEQYF	TGTGCCAGCAGCCAAGCAGGCGGGACAGCGAGCTCCTACGAGCAGTACTTC
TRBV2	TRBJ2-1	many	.	CASSGLIEQFF	TGTGCCAGCAGTGGACTGATAGAGCAGTTCTTC
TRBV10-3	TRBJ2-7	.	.	CAISESLEVQYF	TGTGCCATCAGTGAGTCCCTAGAGGTGCAGTACTTC
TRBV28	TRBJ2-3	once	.	CASSLSGRVGDTQYF	TGTGCCAGCAGTTTATCGGGTAGGGTTGGAGATACGCAGTATTTT
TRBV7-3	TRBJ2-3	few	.	CASSSGVGWADTQYF	TGTGCCAGCAGCTCCGGCGTAGGGTGGGCAGATACGCAGTATTTT
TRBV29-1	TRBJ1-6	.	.	CSFRSSYNSPLHF	TGCAGCTTTCGTTCCTCCTATAATTCACCCCTCCACTTT
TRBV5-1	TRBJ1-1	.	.	CASSLTPNTEAFF	TGCGCCAGCAGCTTGACGCCGAACACTGAAGCTTTCTTT
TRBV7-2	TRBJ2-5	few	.	CASSLLGMETQYF	TGTGCCAGCAGCTTGCTGGGTATGGAGACCCAGTACTTC
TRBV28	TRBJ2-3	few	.	CASLTRSTDTQYF	TGTGCCTCACTAACTCGGAGCACAGATACGCAGTATTTT
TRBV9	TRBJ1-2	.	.	CASSGRGYGYTF	TGTGCCAGCAGCGGCCGGGGATATGGCTACACCTTC
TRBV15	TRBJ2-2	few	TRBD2	CATSRSSGSLPGELFF	TGTGCCACCAGCAGATCTAGCGGGAGCCTTCCCGGGGAGCTGTTTTTT
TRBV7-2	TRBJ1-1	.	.	CASSFVADTEAFF	TGTGCCAGCAGCTTTGTAGCGGACACTGAAGCTTTCTTT
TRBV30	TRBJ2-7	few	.	CAWSVQGAWTYEQYF	TGTGCCTGGAGTGTACAAGGGGCCTGGACCTACGAGCAGTACTTC
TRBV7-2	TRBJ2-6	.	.	CASTPTAPSPWANVLTF	TGTGCCAGCACTCCCACAGCCCCCTCTCCCTGGGCCAACGTCCTGACTTTC
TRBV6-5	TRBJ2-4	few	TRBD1	CASSSNRGYIQYF	TGTGCCAGCAGTAGTAACAGGGGATACATTCAGTACTTC
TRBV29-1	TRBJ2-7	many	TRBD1	CSVEGGTGNYEQYF	TGCAGCGTTGAAGGCGGGACAGGGAACTACGAGCAGTACTTC
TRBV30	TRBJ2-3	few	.	CAAGGTSTDTQYF	TGTGCCGCCGGTGGTACAAGCACAGATACGCAGTATTTT
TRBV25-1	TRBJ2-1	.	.	CASSEFLDEQFF	TGTGCCAGCAGTGAATTCCTGGATGAGCAGTTCTTC
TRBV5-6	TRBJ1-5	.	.	CASSKTEYSNQPQHF	TGTGCCAGCAGTAAGACGGAGTATAGCAATCAGCCCCAGCATTTT
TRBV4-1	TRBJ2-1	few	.	CASSQELAEQFF	TGCGCCAGCAGCCAAGAGTTAGCCGAGCAGTTCTTC
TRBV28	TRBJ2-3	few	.	CASSLDRNTDTQYF	TGTGCCAGCAGTTTAGACAGGAACACAGATACGCAGTATTTT
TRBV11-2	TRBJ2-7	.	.	CASSLEWGEQYF	TGTGCCAGCAGCTTAGAATGGGGCGAGCAGTACTTC
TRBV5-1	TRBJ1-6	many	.	CASSAGSGTTNSPLHF	TGCGCCAGCAGCGCCGGATCCGGGACAACGAATTCACCCCTCCACTTT
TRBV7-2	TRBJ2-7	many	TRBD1	CASSTGTGGSYEQYF	TGTGCCAGCAGTACCGGGACAGGGGGATCCTACGAGCAGTACTTC
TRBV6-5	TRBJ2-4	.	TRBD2	CASSSGLAGANIQYF	TGTGCCAGCAGTTCCGGACTAGCGGGAGCGAACATTCAGTACTTC
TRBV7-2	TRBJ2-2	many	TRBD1	CASSAGQGATGELFF	TGTGCCAGCAGCGCGGGACAGGGTGCGACCGGGGAGCTGTTTTTT
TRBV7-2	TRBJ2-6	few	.	CASSPGAARGSGANVLTF	TGTGCCAGCAGCCCCGGGGCAGCCAGGGGATCTGGGGCCAACGTCCTGACTTTC